This T cell receptor (beta chain) is from a study of blood T cell repertoires in COVID-19. Study-level information: Whether acute or convalescent, the COVID-19 samples came from the United States, Italy and Spain. T cells, B-cell-depleted T cells, or PBMCs provided the cDNA or gDNA that served as material.

In the source study's methods: Reference gene primer amplification yielded estimated nucleated cell counts. Assay: immunoSEQ multiplex PCR; the TCRdb copy retains only in-frame clones and omits some. The V and J calls and clone size were taken over from that table, and D and trimming were inferred from the DNA. The table records around 380,000 clones, 81% of them present only once. The ends were cut back, 7 bases at V and 5 bases at J, with 12 bases in the middle. Germline loops: CDR1 SNHLY, CDR2 FYNNEI. This CDR3 spans 14 amino acids. The sample consisted of peripheral blood. The receptor's source is a human donor with acute or convalescent COVID-19. The donor label of this sample is uncertain. The gene calls are TRBV2 and TRBJ1-6; no definite D call. The CDR3 nucleotides read TGTGCCAGCACCCCTCGGCTAGATAATTCACCCCTCCACTTT. Its protein is CASTPRLDNSPLHF.